This T cell receptor beta chain was retrieved from a study of identical twins. This clonotype was seen only a few times. Among all donors, each was a healthy Caucasian. Each CDR3 protein is one row after TCRdb ran MiXCR on the 5' RACE reads. Among around 1.7 million distinct CDR3 sequences listed, roughly a third were seen once. Sequences were obtained from cord blood. This TCR came from a newborn girl in good health.

CDR3 coding DNA: TGCGCCAGCAGTTCCGACAGTCTAAGGGGCTACGAGCAGTACTTC. This codes for CASSSDSLRGYEQYF. The rearrangement links TRBV5-1 to TRBJ2-7, with D perhaps matching TRBD1 (5 bases). V was cut by 5 bases and J by 3 bases, with 18 bases left in between. There are 15 residues in the CDR3. Germline V gives CDR1 SGHRS, CDR2 YFSETQ. Complete variable domain (other parts from reference TRBV5-1 and TRBJ2-7): KAGVTQTPRYLIKTRGQQVTLSCSPISGHRSVSWYQQTPGQGLQFLFEYFSETQRNKGNFPGRFSGRQFSNSRSEMNVSTLELGDSALYLCASSSDSLRGYEQYFGPGTRLTVT.